This T cell receptor (beta chain) came from a study of chemoradiotherapy in HPV16-positive cancers. Repertoires were generated with immunoSEQ multiplex PCR, while TCRdb's copy carries only in-frame clones and drops some. The table has tens of thousands of clones, about 90% seen once; the top ten hold 4.5%. The sequence derives from a human donor with HPV-associated anogenital cancer. The sample here was blood, taken from a patient who underwent chemoradiotherapy.

The DNA of the CDR3 is TGCGCCAGCAGCGATGGCCTGTACGAGCAGTACTTC. This codes for CASSDGLYEQYF. The rearrangement links TRBV5-1 to TRBJ2-7; D is unresolved. CDR3 length: 12 residues. V was pared by 4 bases and J by 4 bases, with 9 bases between. Germline V CDR1 and CDR2: SGHRS, YFSETQ.